Below are 4 T cell receptor beta chains sequenced from a single sample in a study of post-analysis software for immune sequencing data. The study, taken as a whole, reports: Relative to controls, patients had 4 or 5 TRBV segments at higher frequency, with TRBV5-6, TRBV5-1 and TRBV20-1 among these.

Presence of unique molecular identifiers characterized the TCR beta cDNA libraries. TCRdb recomputed calls from the PCR reads with MiXCR, one row per CDR3 protein. Of over 700,000 distinct CDR3 sequences detected, 30% appear once; the ten largest clones hold approximately 0.6%. Their antigens are not known. The sequenced sample consisted of blood. The receptor set was obtained from a girl aged 5-17 years with multiple sclerosis.

This clonotype came up many times. The rearrangement links TRBV5-5 to TRBJ2-7, with D uncertain. CDR3 length: 14 residues. CDR1 and CDR2 (germline): SGHKS, YYEKEE (reference sequence). The germline V and J ends were trimmed by 4 bases and 2 bases, with 13 bases remaining between them. The CDR3 here is CASSLVGITYEQYF. The CDR3, as DNA: TGTGCCAGCAGCCTAGTAGGGATTACCTACGAGCAGTACTTC.

This clonotype has just a few counts. The chain links TRBV5-1 to TRBJ2-6; a weak D match, TRBD1 (5 bases). This CDR3 has 16 amino acids. V dropped 0 bases and J dropped 3 bases, with 10 bases sitting between them. The germline gives CDR1 SGHRS, CDR2 YFSETQ. CDR3 in amino acids: CASSLDGAHGANVLTF. Here the CDR3 DNA reads TGCGCCAGCAGCTTGGATGGGGCGCATGGGGCCAACGTCCTGACTTTC.

This clonotype was recorded at least ten times. The chain is built from TRBV6-5 and TRBJ2-1; TRBD1 might be the D (6 bases). Germline values: CDR1 MNHEY, CDR2 SVGAGI. V lost 6 bases and J 6 bases, leaving 18 bases between the germline ends. This CDR3 contains 15 residues. The CDR3 is CASSQDSRLINEQFF. The CDR3 DNA reads TGTGCCAGCAGCCAGGACAGTCGATTGATCAATGAGCAGTTCTTC.

This clonotype was found a few times. The rearrangement links TRBV10-2 to TRBJ2-7; D gene unclear. The end of the DNA is better explained by TRBJ2-5, so the J call may be wrong. CDR1 WSHSY and CDR2 SAAADI come from the germline V gene. The CDR3 spans 16 residues. Here the CDR3 reads CASRPTPRIPGETQYF. The CDR3 nucleotides read TGCGCCAGCAGACCAACCCCGAGGATTCCCGGGGAGACCCAGTACTTC.